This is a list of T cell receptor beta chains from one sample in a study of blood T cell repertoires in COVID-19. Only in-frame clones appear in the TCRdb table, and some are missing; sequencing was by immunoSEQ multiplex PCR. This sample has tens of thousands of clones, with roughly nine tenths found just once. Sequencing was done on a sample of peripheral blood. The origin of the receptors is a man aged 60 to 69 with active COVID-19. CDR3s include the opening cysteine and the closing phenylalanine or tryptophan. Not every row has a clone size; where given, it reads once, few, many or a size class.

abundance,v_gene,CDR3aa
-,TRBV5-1,CASSPYSTGKGSEQYF
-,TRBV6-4,CASSTSAGSDTQYF
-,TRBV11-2,CASSLGDRSAEAFF
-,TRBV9,CASSVREWGGPYEQYF
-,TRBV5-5,CASSLWAGSGANVLTF
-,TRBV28,CASSSVDRGYQETQYF
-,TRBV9,CASSVTGGLSYNEQFF
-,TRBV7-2,CASSPAAGRSEQFF
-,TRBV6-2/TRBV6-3,CASSSGGQGNTEAFF
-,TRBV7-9,CASTWGGGYNEQFF
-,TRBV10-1,CASSDRVIRRERYEQYF
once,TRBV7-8,CASSPGTDSTDTQYF
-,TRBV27,CASSLRGSSSNEQFF
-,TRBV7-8,CASSSTSGRPADTQYF
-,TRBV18,CASSPRASGSVYEQYF
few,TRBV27,CASSVDRARRYGYTF
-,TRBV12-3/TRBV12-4,CASSSTGLETQYF
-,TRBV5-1,CANSLGLGQADYGYTF
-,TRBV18,CASSPIAGGSYEQYF
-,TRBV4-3,CASSQGLAAYNEQFF
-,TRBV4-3,CASSQALGTVIYNEQFF
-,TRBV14,CASSQERGAFSGANVLTF
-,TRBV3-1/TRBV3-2,CASSLATSGRGKNIQYF
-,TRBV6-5,CASRTGGVWNEKLFF
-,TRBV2,CASRTNRDVYEQYF
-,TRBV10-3,CAISESAYYGYTF
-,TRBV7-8,CASGVAGVYQETQYF
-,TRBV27,CASSSYRGRHYEQYF
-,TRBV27,CASSPTGTNHEQFF
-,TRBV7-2,CASSLGASGNSYEQYF
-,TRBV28,CASSLRQLTEAFF
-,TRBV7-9,CASSLDPGYGQETQYF
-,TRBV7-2,CASSYPSSANTDTQYF